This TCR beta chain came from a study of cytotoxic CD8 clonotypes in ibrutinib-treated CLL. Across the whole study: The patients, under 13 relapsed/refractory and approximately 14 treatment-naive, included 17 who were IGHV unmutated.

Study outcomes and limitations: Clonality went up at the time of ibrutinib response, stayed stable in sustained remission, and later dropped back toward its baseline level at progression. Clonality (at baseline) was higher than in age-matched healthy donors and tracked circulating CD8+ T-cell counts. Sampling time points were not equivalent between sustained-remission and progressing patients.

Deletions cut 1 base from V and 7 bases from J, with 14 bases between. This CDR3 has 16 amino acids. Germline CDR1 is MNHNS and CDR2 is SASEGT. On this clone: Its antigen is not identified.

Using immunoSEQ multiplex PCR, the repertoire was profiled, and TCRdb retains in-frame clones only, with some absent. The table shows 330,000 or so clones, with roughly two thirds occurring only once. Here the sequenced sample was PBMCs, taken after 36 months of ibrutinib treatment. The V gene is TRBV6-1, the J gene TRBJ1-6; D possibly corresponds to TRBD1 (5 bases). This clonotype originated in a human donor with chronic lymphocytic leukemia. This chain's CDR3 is CASSEVEGGGNSPLHF. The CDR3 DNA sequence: TGTGCCAGCAGTGAAGTCGAGGGCGGGGGGAATTCACCCCTCCACTTT.